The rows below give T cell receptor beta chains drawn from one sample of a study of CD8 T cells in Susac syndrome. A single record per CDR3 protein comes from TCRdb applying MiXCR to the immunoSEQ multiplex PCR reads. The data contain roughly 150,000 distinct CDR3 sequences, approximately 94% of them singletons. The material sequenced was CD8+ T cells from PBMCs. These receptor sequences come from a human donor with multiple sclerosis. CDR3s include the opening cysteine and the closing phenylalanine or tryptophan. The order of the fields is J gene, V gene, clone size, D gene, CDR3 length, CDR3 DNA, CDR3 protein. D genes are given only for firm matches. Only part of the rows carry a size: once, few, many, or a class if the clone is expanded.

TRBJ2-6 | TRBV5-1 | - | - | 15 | TGCGCCAGCAGCTTCTTCATCTCTGGGGCCAACGTCCTGACTTTC | CASSFFISGANVLTF
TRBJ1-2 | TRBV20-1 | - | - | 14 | TGCAGTGCTCGCGGGGAATCGCGGAACTATGGCTACACCTTC | CSARGESRNYGYTF
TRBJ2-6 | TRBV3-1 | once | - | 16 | TGTGCCAGCAGCCAAGCTCAGGGTCCTGGGGCCAACGTCCTGACTTTC | CASSQAQGPGANVLTF
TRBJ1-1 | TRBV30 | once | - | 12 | TGTGCCTGGAGGATTCAGGGTGCTGAAGCTTTCTTT | CAWRIQGAEAFF
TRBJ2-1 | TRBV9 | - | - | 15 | TGTGCCAGCAGCTCCCACAGCAGTACCTACAATGAGCAGTTCTTC | CASSSHSSTYNEQFF
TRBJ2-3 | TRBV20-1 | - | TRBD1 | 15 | TGCAGTGCTAGAGTGGGGACAGGGTTCACAGATACGCAGTATTTT | CSARVGTGFTDTQYF
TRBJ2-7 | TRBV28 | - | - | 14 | TGTGCCAGCGGCCAACTAATCGGACCATACGAGCAGTACTTC | CASGQLIGPYEQYF
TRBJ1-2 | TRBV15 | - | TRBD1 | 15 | TGTGCCACCAGCATGACAACAAGGGACAGGGATGGCTACACCTTC | CATSMTTRDRDGYTF
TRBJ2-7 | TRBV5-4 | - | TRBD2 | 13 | TGTGCCAGCAGCCTGCGGGAGCGGAGCGAGCAGTACTTC | CASSLRERSEQYF
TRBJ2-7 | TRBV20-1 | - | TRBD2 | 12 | TGCAGTGCTAGCGGGGGGTCCTACGAGCAGTACTTC | CSASGGSYEQYF
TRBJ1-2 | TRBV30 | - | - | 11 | TGTGCCTGGAGGTCAGGAGGTGGCTACACCTTC | CAWRSGGGYTF
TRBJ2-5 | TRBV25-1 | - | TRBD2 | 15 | TGTGCCAGCAGGACTAGCGGGGTGCCCCAAGAGACCCAGTACTTC | CASRTSGVPQETQYF
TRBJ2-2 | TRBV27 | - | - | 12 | TGTGCCAGCAGTTCCGGCACCGGGGAGCTGTTTTTT | CASSSGTGELFF
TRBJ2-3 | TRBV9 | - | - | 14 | TGTGCCAGCAGCGTTGGGGGGCCCCCAGATACGCAGTATTTT | CASSVGGPPDTQYF
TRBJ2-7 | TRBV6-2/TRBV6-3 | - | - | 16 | TGTGCCAGCAGTAACCCCTGGCGGGGCCCTACCTTGGAGCAGTACTTC | CASSNPWRGPTLEQYF
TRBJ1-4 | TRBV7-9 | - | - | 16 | TGTGCCAGCAGCTCCCCGAATGGGACGACTCGCGAAAAACTGTTTTTT | CASSSPNGTTREKLFF
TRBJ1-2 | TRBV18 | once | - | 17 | TGTGCCAGCTCACCGAAGGACAAGTATGAGTTTGCTTATGGCTACACCTTC | CASSPKDKYEFAYGYTF
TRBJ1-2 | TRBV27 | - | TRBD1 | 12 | TGTGCCAGCAGTCGGGACAGAAATGGCTACACCTTC | CASSRDRNGYTF
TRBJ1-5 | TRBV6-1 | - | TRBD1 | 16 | TGTGCCAGCAGACGCTGGAGACAGGGGGCGCGGGAGCCCCAGCATTTT | CASRRWRQGAREPQHF
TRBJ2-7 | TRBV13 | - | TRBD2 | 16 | TGTGCCAGCACCTACTCCCTAGCGGGGGGAGGAAACGAGCAGTACTTC | CASTYSLAGGGNEQYF
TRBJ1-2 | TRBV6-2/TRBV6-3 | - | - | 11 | TGTGCCAGCAGGACAATATTCGGCTACACCTTC | CASRTIFGYTF
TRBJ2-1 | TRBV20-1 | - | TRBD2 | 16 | TGCAGTGCTAGACCCCGAGGGACTAGCGATTTTTCTGAGCAGTTCTTC | CSARPRGTSDFSEQFF
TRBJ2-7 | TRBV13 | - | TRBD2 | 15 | TGTGCCAGCAGCTCCCGCGGGGGTTTTTACAACGAGCAGTACTTC | CASSSRGGFYNEQYF
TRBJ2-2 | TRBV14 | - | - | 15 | TGTGCCAGCAGCGGACGCAGGGGCCGGACCGGGGAGCTGTTTTTT | CASSGRRGRTGELFF
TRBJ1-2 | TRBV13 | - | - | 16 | TGTGCCAGCAGCGATTTACGGACTGAAGCTAACTATGGCTACACCTTC | CASSDLRTEANYGYTF
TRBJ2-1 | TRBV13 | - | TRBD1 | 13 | TGTGCCAGCAGCGGGGACAGGCTAAATGAGCAGTTCTTC | CASSGDRLNEQFF
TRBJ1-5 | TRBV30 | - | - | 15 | TGTGCCTGGAGTGATCCAGGGGCCCATGGGCAGCCCCAGCATTTT | CAWSDPGAHGQPQHF
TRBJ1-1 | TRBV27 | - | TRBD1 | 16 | TGTGCCAGCAGTTTTTTTGCAGGGGGCGCAGACACTGAAGCTTTCTTT | CASSFFAGGADTEAFF
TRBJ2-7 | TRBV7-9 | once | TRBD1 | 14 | TGTGCCAGCAGCTCCGGACAGGGCTTCGGGAGGCAGTACTTC | CASSSGQGFGRQYF
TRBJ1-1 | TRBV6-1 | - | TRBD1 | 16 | TGTGCCAGCAGTCCCCGCCGGGGGACAGGGAACACTGAAGCTTTCTTT | CASSPRRGTGNTEAFF
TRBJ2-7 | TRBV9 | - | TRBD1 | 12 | TGTGCCAGCAGCGAGGACAGGGGCGAGCAGTACTTC | CASSEDRGEQYF
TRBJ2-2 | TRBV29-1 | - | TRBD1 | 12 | TGCAGCGCAGAACAGGGGAGCGGGGAGCTGTTTTTT | CSAEQGSGELFF
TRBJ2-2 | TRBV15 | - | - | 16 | TGTGCCACCAGCAGAGGCCTGACCCAGGGCAGGGGGGAGCTGTTTTTT | CATSRGLTQGRGELFF
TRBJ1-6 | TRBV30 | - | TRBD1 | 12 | TGTGCCTGGATCCAGGGGGGCTCACCCCTCCACTTT | CAWIQGGSPLHF
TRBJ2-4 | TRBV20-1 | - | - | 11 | TGCAGTGCCGGGACCCAAAACATTCAGTACTTC | CSAGTQNIQYF
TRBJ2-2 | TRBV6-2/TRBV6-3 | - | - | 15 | TGTGCCAGCAGTTACTTGCATCAAAACACCGGGGAGCTGTTTTTT | CASSYLHQNTGELFF
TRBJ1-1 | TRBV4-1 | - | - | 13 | TGCGCCAGCAGCCAAGATTCGAGGGTGGAAGCTTTCTTT | CASSQDSRVEAFF
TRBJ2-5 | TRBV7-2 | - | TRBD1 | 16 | TGTGCCAGCAGCTCCGTCCGGGACAGGGGGCGAGAGACCCAGTACTTC | CASSSVRDRGRETQYF
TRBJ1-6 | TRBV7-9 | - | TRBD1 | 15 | TGTGCCAGCAGGGCGGGACAGCCCTATAATTCACCCCTCCACTTT | CASRAGQPYNSPLHF
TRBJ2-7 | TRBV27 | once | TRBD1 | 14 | TGTGCCAGCAGTTGGGGACAGGGCTTCTACGAGCAGTACTTC | CASSWGQGFYEQYF
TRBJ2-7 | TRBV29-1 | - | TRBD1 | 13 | TGCAGCGTTGAAGAGGACAGGGGTTACGAGCAGTACTTC | CSVEEDRGYEQYF
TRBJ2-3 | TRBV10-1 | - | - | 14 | TGCGCCAGCAGTGAAGATGGTCTCTCCGATACGCAGTATTTT | CASSEDGLSDTQYF
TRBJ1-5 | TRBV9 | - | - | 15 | TGTGCCAGCAGCCTAAGAGGGACCGACAATCAGCCCCAGCATTTT | CASSLRGTDNQPQHF
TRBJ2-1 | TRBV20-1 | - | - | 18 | TGCAGTGCTAGATACATGAGAACACGGGGGAGTTCCTACAATGAGCAGTTCTTC | CSARYMRTRGSSYNEQFF
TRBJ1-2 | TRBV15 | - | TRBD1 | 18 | TGTGCCACCAGCAAGGACCGGGACAGGGGACGGGGCAACTATGGCTACACCTTC | CATSKDRDRGRGNYGYTF
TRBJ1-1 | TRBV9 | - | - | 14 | TGTGCCAGCAGCGTAGGCCTTATGAACACTGAAGCTTTCTTT | CASSVGLMNTEAFF
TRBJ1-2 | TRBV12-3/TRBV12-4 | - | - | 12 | TGTGCCATCGGTGCCCGGAGGTATGGCTACACCTTC | CAIGARRYGYTF
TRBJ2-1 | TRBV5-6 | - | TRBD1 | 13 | TGTGCCAGCAGCTCCCTTCGACAGGGGGAAGTCCTCTTC | CASSSLRQGEVLF
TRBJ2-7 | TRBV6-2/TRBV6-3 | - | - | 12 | TGTGCCAGCAGTTACTCGGACTACGAGCAGTACTTC | CASSYSDYEQYF
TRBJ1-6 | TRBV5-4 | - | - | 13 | TGTGCCAGCAGAGGACGGACCAATTCACCCCTCCACTTT | CASRGRTNSPLHF
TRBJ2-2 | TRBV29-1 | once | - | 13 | TGCAGCGCCCGGGACGGAGACACCGGGGAGCTGTTTTTT | CSARDGDTGELFF
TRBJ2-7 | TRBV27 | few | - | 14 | TGTGCCAGCAGTTTAGGGCTAGGGGGGTACGAGCAGTACTTC | CASSLGLGGYEQYF
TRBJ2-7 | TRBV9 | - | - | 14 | TGTGCCAGCAGCGTAGGGGACTCCCCCTACGAGCAGTACTTC | CASSVGDSPYEQYF
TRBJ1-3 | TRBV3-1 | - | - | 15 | TGTGCCAGCAGCCAAGGACGGAACTCTGGAAACACCATATATTTT | CASSQGRNSGNTIYF
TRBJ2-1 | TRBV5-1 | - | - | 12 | TGCGCCAGCAGAGGGGGAGCGGGGCAGCGGTTCTTC | CASRGGAGQRFF
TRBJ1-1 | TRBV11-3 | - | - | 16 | TGTGCCAGCAGCTCCCTCGATAATCCGACAAACACTGAAGCTTTCTTT | CASSSLDNPTNTEAFF
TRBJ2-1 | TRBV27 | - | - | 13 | TGTGCCAGCAGTGGCCGGGATTTAAATGAGCAGTTCTTC | CASSGRDLNEQFF
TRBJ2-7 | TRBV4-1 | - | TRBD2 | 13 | TGCGCCAGCAGCCTCCGGACTAGCTACGAGCAGTACTTC | CASSLRTSYEQYF
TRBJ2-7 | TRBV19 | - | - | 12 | TGTGCCAGTAGCTCAGGGGTCTACGAGCAGTACTTC | CASSSGVYEQYF